The next 11 T cell receptor beta chains were all read from a single sample in a study of shared clonotypes between healthy human individuals. Sequencing was performed with immunoSEQ multiplex PCR; in TCRdb, only in-frame clones are kept and a portion is missing. The sample consists of some 1,400,000 clones, around 95% of them appearing once. Specimen: naive CD4+ T cells sorted from blood. Noted subset: CD45RA+ positively selected. The receptors were sampled from a man younger than 40 in good health.

The chain recombines TRBV2 with TRBJ1-3, with D unclear. The CDR3 has 12 residues. Trimming took 8 bases from V and 3 from J, leaving 8 bases between them. CDR1 and CDR2 from the germline V gene are SNHLY and FYNNEI. The CDR3 here is CASSEGGNTIYF. The CDR3 bases are TGTGCCAGCTCGGAAGGTGGAAACACCATATATTTT. The full variable domain, in which reference TRBV2 and TRBJ1-3 provide the parts outside the CDR3, is EPEVTQTPSHQVTQMGQEVILRCVPISNHLYFYWYRQILGQKVEFLVSFYNNEISEKSEIFDDQFSVERPDGSNFTLKIRSTKLEDSAMYFCASSEGGNTIYFGEGSWLTVV.

This clone appeared a single time. This chain joins TRBV6-1 and TRBJ2-5; 10 nucleotides match TRBD1. Trimming took 6 bases from V and 2 from J; bases not matched to a gene: 6. This CDR3 comprises 15 residues. Germline V gene lookup returns CDR1 MNHNS and CDR2 SASEGT. As DNA, the CDR3 is TGTGCCAGCAGGAGGACAGGGGGAACACAAGAGACCCAGTACTTC. Amino acid sequence: CASRRTGGTQETQYF.

This chain connects TRBV2 to TRBJ2-1, with TRBD2 matching over 8 bases. The ends lost 4 bases at V and 7 bases at J; junction bases unmatched: 15. CDR1 and CDR2 (germline): SNHLY, FYNNEI. The CDR3 has 17 amino acids. Here the CDR3 reads CASSGWGAGEVQNEQFF. The CDR3 nucleotides read TGTGCCAGCAGTGGGTGGGGAGCGGGAGAGGTTCAGAATGAGCAGTTCTTC.

The V gene is TRBV14, the J gene TRBJ1-2; unclear D gene. The CDR3 runs to 16 residues. Trimming took off 2 bases at V and 8 bases at J, with 21 bases between the two ends. The germline V gene has CDR1 SGHDN and CDR2 FVKESK. The CDR3 is CASSQYQRQGQEGYTF. The DNA of the CDR3 is TGTGCCAGCAGCCAATATCAACGACAAGGCCAAGAGGGCTACACCTTC.

The chain is built from TRBV14 and TRBJ1-3, with D uncertain. Deletions cut 3 bases from V and 3 bases from J, with 9 bases between. This CDR3 comprises 14 residues. In germline, CDR1 is SGHDN, CDR2 FVKESK. CDR3 coding DNA: TGTGCCAGCAGCCAGGGGAATTTTGGAAACACCATATATTTT. Protein product: CASSQGNFGNTIYF.

The chain is built from TRBV30 and TRBJ1-5; D is uncertain. CDR1 is GTSNPN and CDR2 is SVGIG in the germline V gene (reference sequence). CDR3 size: 14 residues. With 0 bases removed from V and 7 bases from J, the gap between germline ends came to 13 bases. CDR3 sequence: CAWSVGRIGQPQHF. CDR3 nucleotides: TGTGCCTGGAGTGTCGGACGGATCGGGCAGCCCCAGCATTTT.

The chain has TRBV9 and TRBJ1-4, with 8 bases identical to TRBD1. Unmatched junction bases numbered 3, after V lost 2 bases and J lost 6 bases. Germline values: CDR1 SGDLS, CDR2 YYNGEE. CDR3 length equals 14 residues. DNA for the CDR3: TGTGCCAGCAGCGTCGGGACAGGCTATGAAAAACTGTTTTTT. This sequence encodes CASSVGTGYEKLFF.

The chain is built from TRBV10-3 and TRBJ1-5, with a possible D match to TRBD1 (6 bases). CDR1 ENHRY and CDR2 SYGVKD come from the germline V gene. CDR3 length: 17 amino acids. V lost 3 bases and J 5 bases, leaving 20 bases between the germline ends. The DNA of the CDR3 is TGTGCCATCAGTGAAGGGGGTGGCAGGTTGGATGATCAGCCCCAGCATTTT. Protein product: CAISEGGGRLDDQPQHF.

The chain couples TRBV10-3 to TRBJ2-2; D is possibly TRBD2 (5 bases). V was shortened by 4 bases and J by 4 bases, with 13 bases between the two germline ends. CDR3 size: 15 residues. Germline CDR1 and CDR2: ENHRY and SYGVKD. The CDR3 sequence is CAISAQIEGTGELFF. In DNA form, the CDR3 reads TGTGCCATCAGTGCCCAGATAGAGGGCACCGGGGAGCTGTTTTTT.

The chain recombines TRBV18 with TRBJ2-1, with no clear D. Germline CDR1 KGHSH, CDR2 LQKENI. The CDR3 consists of 14 residues. V lost 2 bases and J lost 3, with 8 bases in between. The CDR3: CASSPKVVYNEQFF. CDR3 DNA sequence: TGTGCCAGCTCACCAAAGGTAGTCTACAATGAGCAGTTCTTC.

V usage is TRBV5-1 and J usage is TRBJ2-2; TRBD2 might be the D (6 bases). Looked up from germline, CDR1 is SGHRS and CDR2 is YFSETQ. Trimming left V 2 bases short and J 5 bases short, with 10 bases between. CDR3 length: 14 residues. CDR3 bases: TGCGCCAGCAGCTTTGATGGAGGGACCGGGGAGCTGTTTTTT. The encoded protein is CASSFDGGTGELFF.